This TCR beta chain stems from a study of identical twins. With V trimmed by 3 bases and J by 0 bases, 8 bases remained unmatched. The CDR3 contains 19 residues. Germline V lookup: CDR1 MNHNS, CDR2 SASEGT. This clonotype was found a few times. One entry per CDR3 protein results from TCRdb running MiXCR on the 5' RACE reads. Here the sample spans 550,000 to 700,000 distinct CDR3 sequences, just under 10% being singletons. These data were likewise used in another study, on yellow fever vaccine responses in identical twins.

The sample was PBMCs. The receptor was derived from a woman between 18 and 30 years old in good health. V is TRBV6-1 and J is TRBJ2-5; TRBD2 agrees at 15 bases. Written as DNA, the CDR3 is TGTGCCAGCAGTGAGGGACTAGCGGGGGGCGGAGGGTACCAAGAGACCCAGTACTTC. Its translation is CASSEGLAGGGGYQETQYF.